This is a list of T cell receptor beta chains from one sample in a study of blood T cell repertoires in COVID-19. Produced via immunoSEQ multiplex PCR; TCRdb's table is partial and in-frame only. The table lists some 180,000 clones, roughly 85% of them singletons. The source material was peripheral blood. The receptor source for this set is a woman in her sixties with acute or convalescent COVID-19. CDR3s include the opening cysteine and the closing phenylalanine or tryptophan. Fields, in order: D gene, J gene, clone size, V gene, CDR3 protein, CDR3 DNA. A D gene is named only where the DNA matches it firmly. Part of the rows lack a size; the others show once, few, many or a class for expanded clones.

TRBD1,TRBJ2-5,NA,TRBV10-2,CASRSQQGAQETQYF,TGCGCCAGCCGGAGTCAACAGGGGGCGCAGGAGACCCAGTACTTC
NA,TRBJ1-3,NA,TRBV6-5,CASSYTVSGNTIYF,TGTGCCAGCAGTTACACAGTATCGGGAAACACCATATATTTT
TRBD1,TRBJ1-1,few,TRBV12-3/TRBV12-4,CASSLGQGAGAFF,TGTGCCAGCAGTCTGGGACAGGGGGCTGGAGCTTTCTTT
NA,TRBJ1-2,NA,TRBV29-1,CSALTGYGYTF,TGCAGCGCCCTCACGGGCTATGGCTACACCTTC
NA,TRBJ1-4,NA,TRBV11-2,CASSLGMREKLFF,TGTGCCAGCAGCTTAGGGATGAGGGAAAAACTGTTTTTT
TRBD1,TRBJ1-2,few,TRBV6-1,CASSEAQGNYGYTF,TGTGCCAGCAGTGAAGCACAGGGGAACTATGGCTACACCTTC
NA,TRBJ1-1,NA,TRBV10-1,CASSESAGGNSEAFF,TGCGCCAGCAGTGAGTCGGCAGGCGGGAACTCTGAAGCTTTCTTT
NA,TRBJ1-1,once,TRBV5-1,CASSPGRETEAFF,TGCGCCAGCAGCCCTGGGAGGGAAACTGAAGCTTTCTTT
TRBD1,TRBJ1-3,NA,TRBV30,CAWRSRGGSFSGNTIYF,TGTGCCTGGAGATCTCGAGGGGGCTCCTTCTCTGGAAACACCATATATTTT
NA,TRBJ1-4,few,TRBV19,CASSMMRAANEKLFF,TGTGCCAGTAGTATGATGAGGGCTGCTAATGAAAAACTGTTTTTT